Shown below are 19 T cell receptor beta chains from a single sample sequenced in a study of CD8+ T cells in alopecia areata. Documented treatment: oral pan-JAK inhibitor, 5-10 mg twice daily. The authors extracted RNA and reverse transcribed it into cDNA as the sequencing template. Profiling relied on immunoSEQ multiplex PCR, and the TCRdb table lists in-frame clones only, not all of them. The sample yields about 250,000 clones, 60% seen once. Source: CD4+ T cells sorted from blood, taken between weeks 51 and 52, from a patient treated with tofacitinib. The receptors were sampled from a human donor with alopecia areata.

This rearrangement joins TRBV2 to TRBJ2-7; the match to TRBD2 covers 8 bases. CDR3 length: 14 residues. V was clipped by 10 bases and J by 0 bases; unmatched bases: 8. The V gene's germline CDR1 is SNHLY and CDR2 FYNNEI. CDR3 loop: CATRRAGGSYEQYF. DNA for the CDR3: TGTGCCACCCGGCGGGCGGGGGGCTCCTACGAGCAGTACTTC.

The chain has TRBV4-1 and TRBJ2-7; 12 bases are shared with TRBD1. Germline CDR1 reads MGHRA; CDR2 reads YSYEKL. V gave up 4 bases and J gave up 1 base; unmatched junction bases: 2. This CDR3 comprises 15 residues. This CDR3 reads CASSPGQGASYEQYF. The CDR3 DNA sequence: TGCGCCAGCAGCCCGGGACAGGGGGCATCCTACGAGCAGTACTTC.

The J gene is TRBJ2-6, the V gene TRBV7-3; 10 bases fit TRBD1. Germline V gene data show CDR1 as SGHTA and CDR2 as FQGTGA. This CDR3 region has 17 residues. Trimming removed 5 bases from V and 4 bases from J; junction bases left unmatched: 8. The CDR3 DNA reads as TGTGCCAGCAGCCGACGGGACAGGGGCCTCGGGGCCAACGTCCTGACTTTC. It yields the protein CASSRRDRGLGANVLTF. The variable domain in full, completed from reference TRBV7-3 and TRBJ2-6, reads GAGVSQTPSNKVTEKGKYVELRCDPISGHTALYWYRQSLGQGPEFLIYFQGTGAADDSGLPNDRFFAVRPEGSVSTLKIQRTERGDSAVYLCASSRRDRGLGANVLTFGAGSRLTVL.

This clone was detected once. This chain's CDR3 is CASSEGQSNYGYTF. The DNA for the CDR3 is TGTGCCAGCAGCGAGGGTCAAAGTAACTATGGCTACACCTTC. The V call is TRBV5-4, the J call TRBJ1-2; D remains ambiguous. The germline gives CDR1 SGHNT, CDR2 YYREEE (reference sequence). Trimming took off 4 bases at V and 1 base at J, with 11 bases between the two ends. This CDR3 contains 14 residues.

The CDR3 loop reads CSVEDPTSGGTTQYF. Written as DNA, the CDR3 is TGCAGCGTTGAAGATCCGACTAGCGGGGGGACAACCCAGTACTTC. The V gene is TRBV29-1, the J gene TRBJ2-5; 13 bases are shared with TRBD2. With V trimmed by 0 bases and J by 8 bases, 6 bases remained unmatched. This CDR3 contains 15 residues. CDR1 SQVTM and CDR2 ANQGSEA come from the germline V gene.

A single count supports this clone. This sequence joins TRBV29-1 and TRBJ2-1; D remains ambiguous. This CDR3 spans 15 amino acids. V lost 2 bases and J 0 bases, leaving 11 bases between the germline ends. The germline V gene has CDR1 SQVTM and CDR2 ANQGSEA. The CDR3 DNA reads TGCAGCGTTGAACGGCTTCCGAGCTCCTACAATGAGCAGTTCTTC. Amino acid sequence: CSVERLPSSYNEQFF.

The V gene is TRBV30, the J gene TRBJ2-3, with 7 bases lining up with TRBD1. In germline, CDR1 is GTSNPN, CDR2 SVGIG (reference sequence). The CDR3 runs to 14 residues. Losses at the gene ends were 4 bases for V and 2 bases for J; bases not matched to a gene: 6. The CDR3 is CAWTAGQATDTQYF. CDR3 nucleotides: TGTGCCTGGACCGCAGGACAGGCCACAGATACGCAGTATTTT.

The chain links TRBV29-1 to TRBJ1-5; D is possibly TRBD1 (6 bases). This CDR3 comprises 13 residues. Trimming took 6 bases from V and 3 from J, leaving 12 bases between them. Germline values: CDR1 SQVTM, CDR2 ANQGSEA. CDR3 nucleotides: TGCAGCGTCTCTTACAGGGACAATCAGCCCCAGCATTTT. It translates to CSVSYRDNQPQHF.

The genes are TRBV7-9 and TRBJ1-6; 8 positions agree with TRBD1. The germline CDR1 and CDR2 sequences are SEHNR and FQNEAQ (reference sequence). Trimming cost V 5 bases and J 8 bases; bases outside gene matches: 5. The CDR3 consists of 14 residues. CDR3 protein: CASSQDRVDSPLHF. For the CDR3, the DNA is TGTGCCAGCAGCCAGGACAGGGTCGATTCACCCCTCCACTTT.

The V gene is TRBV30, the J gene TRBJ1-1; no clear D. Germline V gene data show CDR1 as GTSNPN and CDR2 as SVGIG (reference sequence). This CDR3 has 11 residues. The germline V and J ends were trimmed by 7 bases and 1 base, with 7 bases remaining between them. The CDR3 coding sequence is TGTGCCTTTACCCAGAACACTGAAGCTTTCTTT. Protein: CAFTQNTEAFF.

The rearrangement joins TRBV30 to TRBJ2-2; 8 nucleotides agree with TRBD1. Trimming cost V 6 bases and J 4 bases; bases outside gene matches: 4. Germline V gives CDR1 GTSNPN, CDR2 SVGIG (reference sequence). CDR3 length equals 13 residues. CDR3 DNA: TGTGCCTGTATGACAGGGGCCACCGGGGAGCTGTTTTTT. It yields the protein CACMTGATGELFF. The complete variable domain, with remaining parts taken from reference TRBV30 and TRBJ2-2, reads SQTIHQWPATLVQPVGSPLSLECTVEGTSNPNLYWYRQAAGRGLQLLFYSVGIGQISSEVPQNLSASRPQDRQFILSSKKLLLSDSGFYLCACMTGATGELFFGEGSRLTVL.

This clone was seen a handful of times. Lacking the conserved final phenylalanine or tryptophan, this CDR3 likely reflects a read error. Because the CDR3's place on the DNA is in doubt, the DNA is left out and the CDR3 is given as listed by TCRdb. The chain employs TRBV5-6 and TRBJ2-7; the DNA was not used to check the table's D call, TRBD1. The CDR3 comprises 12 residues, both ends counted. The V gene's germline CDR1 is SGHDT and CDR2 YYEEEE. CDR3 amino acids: CASSYGTGTGVI.

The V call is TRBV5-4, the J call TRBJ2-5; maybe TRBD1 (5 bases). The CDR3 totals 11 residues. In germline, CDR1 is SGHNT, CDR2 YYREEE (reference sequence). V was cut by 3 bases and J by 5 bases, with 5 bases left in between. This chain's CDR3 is CASSYRETQYF. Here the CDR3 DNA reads TGTGCCAGCAGCTACAGGGAGACCCAGTACTTC.

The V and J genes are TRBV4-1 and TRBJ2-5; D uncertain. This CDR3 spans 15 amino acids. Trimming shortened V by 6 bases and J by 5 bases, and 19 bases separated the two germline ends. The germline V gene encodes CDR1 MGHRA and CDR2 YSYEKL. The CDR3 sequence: CASSLREGPTETQYF. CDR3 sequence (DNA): TGCGCCAGCAGTCTTCGAGAAGGTCCTACGGAGACCCAGTACTTC.

CDR3 sequence: CAWSLRFAGELFF. CDR3 coding DNA: TGTGCCTGGAGCCTCCGATTCGCCGGGGAGCTGTTTTTT. This chain connects TRBV30 to TRBJ2-2; D call uncertain. V lost 3 bases and J 6 bases, leaving 11 bases between the germline ends. This CDR3 has 13 residues. The germline CDR1 and CDR2 sequences are GTSNPN and SVGIG (reference sequence).

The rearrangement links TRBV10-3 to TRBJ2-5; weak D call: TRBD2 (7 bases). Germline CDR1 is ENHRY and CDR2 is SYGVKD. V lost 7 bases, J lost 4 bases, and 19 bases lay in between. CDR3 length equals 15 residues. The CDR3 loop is CAITPTEGGGETQYF. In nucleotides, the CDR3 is TGTGCCATCACCCCCACCGAGGGGGGGGGAGAGACCCAGTACTTC.

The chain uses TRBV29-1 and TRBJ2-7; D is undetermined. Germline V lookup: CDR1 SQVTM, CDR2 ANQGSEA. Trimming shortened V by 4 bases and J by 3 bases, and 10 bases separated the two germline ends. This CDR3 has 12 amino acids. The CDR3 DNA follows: TGCAGCGTTGGACACGGCGGCTACGAGCAGTACTTC. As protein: CSVGHGGYEQYF.

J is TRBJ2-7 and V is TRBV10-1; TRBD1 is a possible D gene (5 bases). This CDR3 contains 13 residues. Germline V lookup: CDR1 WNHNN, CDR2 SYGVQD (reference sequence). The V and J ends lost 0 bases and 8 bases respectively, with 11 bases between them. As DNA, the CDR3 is TGCGCCAGCAGTGAGTCGACCTGGGGCCAGCAGTACTTC. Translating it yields CASSESTWGQQYF.

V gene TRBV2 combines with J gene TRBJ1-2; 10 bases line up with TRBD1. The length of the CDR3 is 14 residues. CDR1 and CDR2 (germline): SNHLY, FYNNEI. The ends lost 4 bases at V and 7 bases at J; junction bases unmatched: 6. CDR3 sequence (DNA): TGTGCCAGCAGTGCCGGGACAGGGGCTTTTGGCTACACCTTC. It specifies CASSAGTGAFGYTF.